The 21 T cell receptor beta chains listed next were all sequenced from one sample in a study of human T cells and chemical hapten exposure. Time point described: patch test 1, 2 weeks after DPC sensitization. The sample's treatment: therapeutic diphenylcyclopropenone sensitization with weekly scalp DPC. Each CDR3 protein gets one entry after TCRdb re-called the RACE reads with MiXCR. The data hold about 360,000 distinct CDR3 sequences, with roughly 5% observed a single time. The sample here was whole blood, taken in connection with sensitization to the hapten diphenylcyclopropenone (DPC). The receptors were gathered from a woman aged 45-65 years with alopecia areata. Some clones in this sample may be carry-over from other donors' samples.

This chain joins TRBV11-1 and TRBJ1-2; unclear D gene. The CDR3 length is 15 residues. Germline-derived CDR1 and CDR2 are SGHAT and FQDESV (reference sequence). Trimming shortened V by 4 bases and J by 0 bases, and 12 bases separated the two germline ends. The CDR3 bases are TGTGCCAGCAGCTACTCCGGGCAACCTAACTATGGCTACACCTTC. Protein sequence: CASSYSGQPNYGYTF.

A few counts support this clonotype. The chain recombines TRBV7-9 with TRBJ1-4; D call uncertain. The CDR3 runs 15 residues. Germline CDR1 reads SEHNR; CDR2 reads FQNEAQ (reference sequence). V lost 5 bases and J lost 0, with 10 bases in between. Here the CDR3 DNA reads TGTGCCAGCAGCCGGACGGCTGCAACTAATGAAAAACTGTTTTTT. Translation gives CASSRTAATNEKLFF.

This clonotype was counted ten times or more. This chain connects TRBV30 to TRBJ2-2; D is unresolved. The germline V and J ends were trimmed by 0 bases and 6 bases, with 8 bases remaining between them. The germline CDR1 and CDR2 sequences are GTSNPN and SVGIG (reference sequence). This CDR3 is built from 13 residues. The CDR3 spells CAWSVLIAGELFF. CDR3 DNA sequence: TGTGCCTGGAGTGTACTGATTGCCGGGGAGCTGTTTTTT.

This clonotype was seen at least ten times. The chain is built from TRBV5-8 and TRBJ2-7; a weak D match, TRBD2 (5 bases). The CDR3 spans 14 residues. The V gene lost 7 bases and the J gene lost 6 bases, with 20 bases spanning the gap. Germline CDR1 and CDR2: SGHTS and YDEGEE. The CDR3 region has the DNA TGTGCCAGCGGGGAGTCGTCCCAAAGGAGCGAGCAGTACTTC. This encodes CASGESSQRSEQYF.

This sequence joins TRBV5-1 and TRBJ1-2, with D hard to call. Germline V gives CDR1 SGHRS, CDR2 YFSETQ. The length of the CDR3 is 13 residues. Deletions cut 0 bases from V and 8 bases from J, with 11 bases between. DNA for the CDR3: TGCGCCAGCAGCTTGGAGAATTTGTACGGCTACACCTTC. This sequence encodes CASSLENLYGYTF.

This clonotype was counted at least ten times. CDR3 DNA sequence: TGTGCCAGCACCATGGGTACGGAGAATGAGCAGTTCTTC. Protein product: CASTMGTENEQFF. This chain joins TRBV7-9 and TRBJ2-1; D not resolved. This CDR3 is built from 13 residues. From germline, CDR1 is SEHNR and CDR2 FQNEAQ (reference sequence). V was clipped by 7 bases and J by 7 bases, with 14 bases between them.

This clonotype has a count of ten or more. The chain combines TRBV5-1 with TRBJ1-1; 7 bases agree with TRBD1. With 3 bases clipped from V and 4 bases from J, the junction kept 6 bases outside the gene matches. The CDR3 loop spans 14 amino acids. Germline assignment: CDR1 SGHRS and CDR2 YFSETQ. The DNA for the CDR3 is TGCGCCAGCAGCTCGCCAGACAGGGCCACTGAAGCTTTCTTT. Residues: CASSSPDRATEAFF.

This clonotype was counted many times. V and J are TRBV7-9 and TRBJ2-2; D could derive from TRBD1 or TRBD2 (5 bases each). The germline V gene has CDR1 SEHNR and CDR2 FQNEAQ (reference sequence). With 5 bases removed from V and 1 base from J, the gap between germline ends came to 14 bases. The CDR3 has 16 amino acids. As DNA, the CDR3 is TGTGCCAGCAGCCCCATTGGGGGTAGGAACACCGGGGAGCTGTTTTTT. Protein product: CASSPIGGRNTGELFF.

In its sample, this clonotype was seen a few times. V usage is TRBV18 and J usage is TRBJ1-1; D call uncertain. The CDR3 has 13 residues. V lost 3 bases and J 4 bases, leaving 9 bases between the germline ends. Germline V gene data show CDR1 as KGHSH and CDR2 as LQKENI. CDR3 region: CASSPKRATEAFF. CDR3 in DNA: TGTGCCAGCTCACCGAAAAGGGCCACTGAAGCTTTCTTT.

At least ten counts were recorded for this clonotype. CDR3: CASSFGQSDTQYF. The CDR3 nucleotides are TGTGCCAGCAGCTTTGGACAATCAGATACGCAGTATTTT. The gene calls are TRBV5-6 and TRBJ2-3; D may be TRBD1 (5 bases). With 2 bases removed from V and 4 bases from J, the gap between germline ends came to 8 bases. The V gene's germline CDR1 is SGHDT and CDR2 YYEEEE. The CDR3 totals 13 residues.

This rearrangement joins TRBV13 to TRBJ2-1; D uncertain. The CDR3 consists of 12 residues. CDR1 is PRHDT and CDR2 is FYEKMQ in the germline V gene (reference sequence). Trimming shortened V by 4 bases and J by 8 bases, and 9 bases separated the two germline ends. CDR3 region: CASSSGRDEQFF. The CDR3 DNA follows: TGTGCCAGCAGCTCCGGACGGGATGAGCAGTTCTTC.

This clonotype came up many times. The germline gene is not matched at one end of the junction; a read error may be the cause. V usage is TRBV6-6 and J usage is TRBJ1-4; TRBD1 agrees at 7 bases. Looked up from germline, CDR1 is MNHNY and CDR2 is SVGAGI (reference sequence). The CDR3 loop spans 14 amino acids. The CDR3 sequence: CASSKGTVYENLFF. The CDR3 region has the DNA TGTGCCAGCAGTAAGGGGACAGTATACGAAAACCTGTTTTTT.

This clonotype has more than one count but fewer than ten. The V gene is TRBV7-9, the J gene TRBJ1-1; 9 bases fit TRBD1. The CDR3 runs to 15 residues. V lost 4 bases, J lost 4 bases, and 7 bases stayed unmatched. CDR1 SEHNR and CDR2 FQNEAQ come from the germline V gene (reference sequence). CDR3 coding DNA: TGTGCCAGCAGCTCTTCGACAGGGGGAGCCACTGAAGCTTTCTTT. It translates to CASSSSTGGATEAFF.

This clonotype was counted at least ten times. This chain links TRBV7-7 with TRBJ1-1, with D tentatively TRBD1 (6 bases). The germline V gene has CDR1 SSHAT and CDR2 FNYEAQ (reference sequence). V was pared by 5 bases and J by 0 bases, with 10 bases between. The CDR3 spans 14 residues. The CDR3 loop reads CASSPDRLNTEAFF. The CDR3 DNA reads TGTGCCAGCAGCCCGGACAGACTGAACACTGAAGCTTTCTTT.

The chain is built from TRBV10-3 and TRBJ1-1; D uncertain. V was pared by 8 bases and J by 0 bases, with 19 bases between. The CDR3 loop spans 16 amino acids. Germline V gene sequence: CDR1 ENHRY, CDR2 SYGVKD. The CDR3 is CAIYKDPPAMNTEAFF. CDR3 nucleotides: TGTGCCATCTATAAGGACCCCCCGGCCATGAACACTGAAGCTTTCTTT.

This clonotype was seen more than once but under ten times. The V call is TRBV6-2 or TRBV6-3, the J call TRBJ1-1; D is uncertain. Germline V gives CDR1 MNHEY, CDR2 SVGEGT. The CDR3 covers 16 residues. V was cut by 2 bases and J by 0 bases, with 13 bases left in between. The CDR3 here is CASSYTSPGLNTEAFF. The CDR3, as DNA: TGTGCCAGCAGTTACACCTCCCCAGGTTTGAACACTGAAGCTTTCTTT.

This clonotype was recorded a few times. The chain uses TRBV29-1 and TRBJ2-3, with 9 bases aligning to TRBD1. The CDR3 is 16 residues long. V lost 0 bases, J lost 0 bases, and 4 bases stayed unmatched. CDR1 is SQVTM, CDR2 ANQGSEA, per germline. The CDR3 sequence is CSVEDPGTGSTDTQYF. Here the CDR3 DNA reads TGCAGCGTTGAAGACCCAGGGACAGGGAGCACAGATACGCAGTATTTT.

This clonotype appeared a few times. J is TRBJ1-6 and V is TRBV7-9; 8 bases map to TRBD1. The CDR3 is 14 residues long. The germline gives CDR1 SEHNR, CDR2 FQNEAQ (reference sequence). The ends lost 6 bases at V and 7 bases at J; junction bases unmatched: 5. The DNA for the CDR3 is TGTGCCAGCAGAGACAGGGGTACCAATTCACCCCTCCACTTT. Amino acids: CASRDRGTNSPLHF.

This sequence joins TRBV9 and TRBJ2-2; D uncertain. The CDR3 has 15 amino acids. Per germline, CDR1 SGDLS and CDR2 YYNGEE. The V end lost 3 bases, the J end lost 7 bases, and 16 bases lay between the germline ends. Written as DNA, the CDR3 is TGTGCCAGCAGCGACTTCCTGAAGGGCCACGGGGAGCTGTTTTTT. Translated: CASSDFLKGHGELFF.

This clonotype was picked up a small number of times. This chain connects TRBV28 to TRBJ2-2; 11 bases are a match to TRBD2. Germline lookup yields CDR1 MDHEN and CDR2 SYDVKM. The V gene end was trimmed by 1 base and the J gene end by 3 bases; junction bases not matched to a gene: 7. The CDR3 has 18 residues. Here the CDR3 reads CASSLSLLAGGYTGELFF. CDR3 DNA: TGTGCCAGCAGTTTATCTTTGCTAGCGGGAGGCTACACCGGGGAGCTGTTTTTT.

This clonotype was observed at least ten times. The chain couples TRBV28 to TRBJ1-1; 11 bases are a match to TRBD1. V gave up 6 bases and J gave up 5 bases; unmatched junction bases: 8. CDR1 is MDHEN and CDR2 is SYDVKM in the germline V gene. This CDR3 has 15 amino acids. CDR3 sequence (DNA): TGTGCCAGCAGCCTCCCGGGACAGGGGGGAACTGAAGCTTTCTTT. Its protein is CASSLPGQGGTEAFF.